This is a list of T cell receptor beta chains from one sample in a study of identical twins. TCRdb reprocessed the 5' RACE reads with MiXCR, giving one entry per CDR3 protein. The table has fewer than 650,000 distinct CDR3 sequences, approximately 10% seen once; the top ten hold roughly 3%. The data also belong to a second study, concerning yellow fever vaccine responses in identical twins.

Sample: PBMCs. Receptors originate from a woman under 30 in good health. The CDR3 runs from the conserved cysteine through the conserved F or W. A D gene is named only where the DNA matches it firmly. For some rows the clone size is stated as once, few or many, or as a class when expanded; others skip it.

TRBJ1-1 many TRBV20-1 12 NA TGCAGTGCCAACCGGGTAAACACTGAAGCTTTCTTT CSANRVNTEAFF
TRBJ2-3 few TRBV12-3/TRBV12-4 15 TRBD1 TGTGCCAGCAGTTACACAGGGGGCCCCACAGATACGCAGTATTTT CASSYTGGPTDTQYF
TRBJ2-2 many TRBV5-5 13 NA TGTGCCAGCCGGGGCCTGAACACCGGGGAGCTGTTTTTT CASRGLNTGELFF
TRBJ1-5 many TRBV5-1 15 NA TGCGCCAGCAGCTTGAATTGGGGGTTGGGTCAGCCCCAGCATTTT CASSLNWGLGQPQHF
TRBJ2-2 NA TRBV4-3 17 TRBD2 TGCGCCAGCAGCCAGAGACTAGCGGGAGGGCCCACCGGGGAGCTGTTTTTT CASSQRLAGGPTGELFF
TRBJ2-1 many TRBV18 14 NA TGTGCCAGCTCACCGTTTTACCAAGACAATGAGCAGTTCTTC CASSPFYQDNEQFF
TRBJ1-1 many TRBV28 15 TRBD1 TGTGCCAGCTCTAGGGACAGGGGAGTTGGCACTGAAGCTTTCTTT CASSRDRGVGTEAFF
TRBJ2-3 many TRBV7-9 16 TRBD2 TGTGCCAGCGACCCCCGGGACGGGGGGGACACAGATACGCAGTATTTT CASDPRDGGDTDTQYF
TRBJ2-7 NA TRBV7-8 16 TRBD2 TGTGCCAGCAGCTATTTTAGCGGGACAAAATCCTACGAGCAGTACTTC CASSYFSGTKSYEQYF
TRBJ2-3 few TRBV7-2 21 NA TGTGCCAGCAGCCCCCGCCTCAGGCAGACAGGGGATTTAGCGGGGACAGATACGCAGTATTTT CASSPRLRQTGDLAGTDTQYF
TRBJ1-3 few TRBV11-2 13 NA TGTGCCAGCAGCGTGTGGTCTGGAAACACCATATATTTT CASSVWSGNTIYF
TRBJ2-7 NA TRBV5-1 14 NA TGCGCCAGCAGCTTCCAGGGGACACCCTACGAGCAGTACTTC CASSFQGTPYEQYF
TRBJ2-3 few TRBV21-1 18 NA TGTGCCAGCAGCAAAAACCCGGCTAGCGGGCGTAGCACAGATACGCAGTATTTT CASSKNPASGRSTDTQYF
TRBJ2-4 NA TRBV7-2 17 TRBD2 TGTGCCAGCAGCTTAGCGGGAGCGGGAGGGGGTTTCGACATTCAGTACTTC CASSLAGAGGGFDIQYF
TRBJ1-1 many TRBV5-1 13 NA TGCGCCAGCAGCTTTACAGCGAACACTGAAGCTTTCTTT CASSFTANTEAFF
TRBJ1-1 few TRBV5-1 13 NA TGCGCCAGCAGACTAAGTAGGTCCACTGAAGCTTTCTTT CASRLSRSTEAFF
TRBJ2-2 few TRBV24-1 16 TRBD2 TGTGCCACCAGTTTCGGGACTAGCGTAGGTATCGGGGAGCTGTTTTTT CATSFGTSVGIGELFF
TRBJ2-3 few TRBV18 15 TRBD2 TGTGCCAGCTCACCATCGCTAGCGGGAGGAGATACGCAGTATTTT CASSPSLAGGDTQYF
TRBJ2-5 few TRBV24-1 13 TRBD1 TGTGCCACCGGACCGACAGGGGCCGAGACCCAGTACTTC CATGPTGAETQYF
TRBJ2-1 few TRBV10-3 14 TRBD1 TGTGCCATCAGAGGAACCACAGGGGACCATGAGCAGTTCTTC CAIRGTTGDHEQFF
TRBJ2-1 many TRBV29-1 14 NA TGCAGCGTTGCCATCCCGGGGTCCTACAATGAGCAGTTCTTC CSVAIPGSYNEQFF
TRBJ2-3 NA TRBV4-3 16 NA TGCGCCAGCAGCCAAGATTGGGCTAGCGAAGCAGATACGCAGTATTTT CASSQDWASEADTQYF
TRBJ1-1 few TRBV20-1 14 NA TGCAGTGCTAGAGTAGGGGATATGAACACTGAAGCTTTCTTT CSARVGDMNTEAFF
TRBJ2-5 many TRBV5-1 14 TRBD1 TGCGCCAGCAGCCCCGGGACAGGGGGAGAGACCCAGTACTTC CASSPGTGGETQYF
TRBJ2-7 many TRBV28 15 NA TGTGCCAGCAGTTTGGGCTACGCGCAGACCTACGAGCAGTACTTC CASSLGYAQTYEQYF
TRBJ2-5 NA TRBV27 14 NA TGTGCCAGCAGTTTATCGCCAGGGACTGAGACCCAGTACTTC CASSLSPGTETQYF
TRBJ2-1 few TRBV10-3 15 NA TGTGCCATCAGTGAGAGCGATAGCTCCTACAATGAGCAGTTCTTC CAISESDSSYNEQFF
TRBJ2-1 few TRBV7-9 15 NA TGTGCCAGCAGCCCGAGTAAGTCGTTATACAATGAGCAGTTCTTC CASSPSKSLYNEQFF
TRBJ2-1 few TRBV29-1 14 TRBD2 TGCAGCGTTAGACTAGCGGGAGGGCGGGGTGAGCAGTTCTTC CSVRLAGGRGEQFF
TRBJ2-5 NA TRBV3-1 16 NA TGTGCCAGCAGCCAACCTGGGACGGCTATTCAAGAGACCCAGTACTTC CASSQPGTAIQETQYF
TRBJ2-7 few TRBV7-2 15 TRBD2 TGTGCCAGCAGCCAGATCGGACTAGCGGGAGGCGAGCAGTACTTC CASSQIGLAGGEQYF
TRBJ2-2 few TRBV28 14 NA TGTGCCAGCAGTTTACGACTAGAGACCGGGGAGCTGTTTTTT CASSLRLETGELFF
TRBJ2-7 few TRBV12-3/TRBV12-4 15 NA TGTGCCAGCAGTTTAGCAGGGCGTATTATCTACGAGCAGTACTTC CASSLAGRIIYEQYF
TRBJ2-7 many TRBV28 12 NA TGTGCCAGCAGTCCCCTCTCCTACGAGCAGTACTTC CASSPLSYEQYF
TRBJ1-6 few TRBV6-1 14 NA TGTGCCAGCAGTATCAAAAATAATTATTCACCCCTCCACTTT CASSIKNNYSPLHF
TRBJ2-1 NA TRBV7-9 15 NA TGTGCCAGCAGCGCGATAGTTTTGGGGGGCAATGAGCAGTTCTTC CASSAIVLGGNEQFF
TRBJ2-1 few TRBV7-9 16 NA TGTGCCAGCAGCACCGTCGCGGGGGCGTACTACAATGAGCAGTTCTTC CASSTVAGAYYNEQFF
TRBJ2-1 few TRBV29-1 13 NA TGCAGCGTTGAAGATCTTCTGGCAGATGAGCAGTTCTTC CSVEDLLADEQFF
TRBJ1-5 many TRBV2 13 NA TGTGCCAGCAGTGACCACGGAAATCAGCCCCAGCATTTT CASSDHGNQPQHF
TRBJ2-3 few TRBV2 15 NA TGTGCCAGCAGTAGGGACCAACAGGGTGCAGATACGCAGTATTTT CASSRDQQGADTQYF
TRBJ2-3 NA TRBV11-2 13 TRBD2 TGTGCCAGCAGCGGGAGGGCCACAGATACGCAGTATTTT CASSGRATDTQYF
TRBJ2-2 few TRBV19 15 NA TGTGCCAGCCGCCTCTCTCAGGGAGCTACCGGGGAGCTGTTTTTT CASRLSQGATGELFF
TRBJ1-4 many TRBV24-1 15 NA TGTGCCACCAGTGCAGCGGACAGCGATAATGAAAAACTGTTTTTT CATSAADSDNEKLFF
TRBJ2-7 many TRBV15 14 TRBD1 TGTGCCACCAGCCGGGACAGGGGGACCTACGAGCAGTACTTC CATSRDRGTYEQYF
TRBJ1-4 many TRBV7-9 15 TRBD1 TGTGCCAGCAGCGCCGACAGGGAGCATGATGAAAAACTGTTTTTT CASSADREHDEKLFF
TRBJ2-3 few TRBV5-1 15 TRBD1 TGCGCCAGCAGCTTACCGCAGGGGGACACAGATACGCAGTATTTT CASSLPQGDTDTQYF